The 18 T cell receptor beta chains below come from one sample, sequenced in a study of blood T cell repertoires in COVID-19 (dated by TCRdb to the early 2020s). Library creation used the immunoSEQ multiplex PCR assay. What TCRdb holds here is the immuneACCESS table cut down to in-frame rearrangements. Part of the clones is not present; checked against another copy, under half of the missing clones reflect an unresolved V gene, and the others are unexplained. The sample table holds around 320,000 clones, of which 89% were seen once. Together, the top ten hold roughly 2.9% of the sample. The sample taken for sequencing was PBMCs or T cells enriched from blood (not recorded which). The receptors were sampled from a woman between 45 and 65 years old who had been exposed to COVID-19.

This CDR3 is CASSQWRDQPQHF. CDR3 in DNA: TGTGCCAGCAGCCAATGGAGGGATCAGCCCCAGCATTTT. The chain couples TRBV16 to TRBJ1-5; D is ambiguous. Germline V CDR1 and CDR2: KGHSY, FQNENV. Between the trimmed V and J ends, which lost 1 base and 5 bases, there was a span of 6 bases. The CDR3 has 13 residues.

The chain joins TRBV2 to TRBJ1-2, with no clear D. This CDR3 has 15 amino acids. In germline, CDR1 is SNHLY, CDR2 FYNNEI. Trimming pared 3 bases from V and 4 bases from J, leaving 15 bases between. CDR3 in DNA: TGTGCCAGCAGTGATTCAACCGGGATTGCCTATGGCTACACCTTC. Translating it yields CASSDSTGIAYGYTF.

This rearrangement joins TRBV6-1 to TRBJ2-7; maybe TRBD1 (5 bases). Germline loops: CDR1 MNHNS, CDR2 SASEGT. Between the trimmed V and J ends, which lost 2 bases and 7 bases, there was a span of 18 bases. This CDR3 has 15 amino acids. Written as DNA, the CDR3 is TGTGCCAGCAGTGAATACACAGGTTCCGTGTCAGAGCAGTACTTC. Its translation is CASSEYTGSVSEQYF.

J is TRBJ2-2 and V is TRBV28, with 7 bases lining up with TRBD2. V gave up 9 bases and J gave up 8 bases; unmatched junction bases: 6. Per the germline V gene, CDR1 is MDHEN and CDR2 is SYDVKM. The CDR3 is 12 amino acids. The CDR3 loop is CASRSGDGELFF. The CDR3 DNA is TGTGCCAGTCGAAGCGGGGATGGGGAGCTGTTTTTT.

The chain is built from TRBV11-2 and TRBJ2-5, with 11 bases identical to TRBD2. Germline assignment: CDR1 SGHAT and CDR2 FQNNGV. J lost 4 bases, V lost 2 bases, and 9 bases had no gene match. This CDR3 is built from 17 residues. DNA of the CDR3: TGTGCCAGCAGCTTAAAGTTCACTAGCGGGGGAAGAGAGACCCAGTACTTC. It encodes CASSLKFTSGGRETQYF.

V usage is TRBV5-1 and J usage is TRBJ1-5; 7 bases align to TRBD1. CDR1 is SGHRS, CDR2 YFSETQ, per germline. V trimming: 0 bases; J trimming: 1 base; junction bases outside the gene matches: 4. There are 16 residues in the CDR3. The CDR3 DNA is TGCGCCAGCAGCTTGGGCGGGACAGAGAGCAATCAGCCCCAGCATTTT. This translates into CASSLGGTESNQPQHF.

The rearrangement uses TRBV27 and TRBJ2-1, with 8 bases lining up with TRBD1. The germline gives CDR1 MNHEY, CDR2 SMNVEV (reference sequence). This CDR3 is 14 amino acids long. The junction had 2 bases not matched to a gene; V was cut back by 3 bases and J by 4 bases. The CDR3, as DNA: TGTGCCAGCAGTTTCAGGGGGCTATACAATGAGCAGTTCTTC. Translated: CASSFRGLYNEQFF.

The genes are TRBV5-6 and TRBJ1-2; D is perhaps TRBD1 (5 bases). The CDR3 covers 16 residues. V was clipped by 0 bases and J by 7 bases, with 19 bases between them. The V gene's germline CDR1 is SGHDT and CDR2 YYEEEE. The CDR3 is CASSLGLTELRSGYTF. The CDR3 DNA reads TGTGCCAGCAGCTTGGGCTTGACAGAGCTACGGTCTGGCTACACCTTC.

The J gene is TRBJ2-3, the V gene TRBV28; 9 bases fit TRBD2. V lost 3 bases, J lost 9 bases, and 13 bases stayed unmatched. Germline assignment: CDR1 MDHEN and CDR2 SYDVKM. The CDR3 runs to 16 residues. The CDR3 DNA reads TGTGCCAGCAGTTTCCCAGCGGGGGGCCGGTGGGGGACGCAGTATTTT. Encoded protein: CASSFPAGGRWGTQYF. Based on the CDR3 plus reference TRBV28 and TRBJ2-3, the full variable domain is DVKVTQSSRYLVKRTGEKVFLECVQDMDHENMFWYRQDPGLGLRLIYFSYDVKMKEKGDIPEGYSVSREKKERFSLILESASTNQTSMYLCASSFPAGGRWGTQYFGPGTRLTVL.

This chain links TRBV19 with TRBJ2-6; TRBD1 agrees at 8 bases. Germline CDR1 reads LNHDA; CDR2 reads SQIVND (reference sequence). The CDR3 consists of 14 residues. J gave up 2 bases and V 7 bases, and 1 base lay outside the gene matches. Written as DNA, the CDR3 is TGTGCCAGTAAACAGGGGGCTGGGGCCAACGTCCTGACTTTC. This encodes CASKQGAGANVLTF.

The chain is built from TRBV3-1 (or the pseudogene TRBV3-2) and TRBJ1-6, with TRBD1 identical over 9 bases. This CDR3 is built from 16 residues. Germline V lookup: CDR1 LGHDT, CDR2 YNNKEL (reference sequence). V lost 2 bases and J lost 6; bases outside the gene matches: 5. CDR3 sequence reads: CASSQRGQGFNSPLHF. CDR3 sequence (DNA): TGTGCCAGCAGCCAAAGGGGACAGGGATTTAATTCACCCCTCCACTTT.

The chain links TRBV27 to TRBJ2-7, with TRBD2 matching over 7 bases. Germline assignment: CDR1 MNHEY and CDR2 SMNVEV (reference sequence). The CDR3 extends over 10 amino acids. Trimming cost V 8 bases and J 5 bases; bases outside gene matches: 0. CDR3 amino acids: CASGRDEQYF. CDR3 nucleotide sequence: TGTGCCAGCGGGAGGGACGAGCAGTACTTC.

This rearrangement joins TRBV2 to TRBJ2-7, with D unresolved. The CDR3 is 14 residues long. CDR1 is SNHLY, CDR2 FYNNEI, per germline. V gave up 0 bases and J gave up 1 base, with 7 bases separating them. The chain's CDR3 is CASSEAPVSYEQYF. Written as DNA, the CDR3 is TGTGCCAGCAGTGAAGCGCCAGTTTCCTACGAGCAGTACTTC. Full variable domain (missing parts from reference TRBV2 and TRBJ2-7): EPEVTQTPSHQVTQMGQEVILRCVPISNHLYFYWYRQILGQKVEFLVSFYNNEISEKSEIFDDQFSVERPDGSNFTLKIRSTKLEDSAMYFCASSEAPVSYEQYFGPGTRLTVT.

The rearrangement uses TRBV3-1 (or the pseudogene TRBV3-2) and TRBJ2-5; 9 bases match TRBD2. There are 17 residues in the CDR3. After removal of 0 bases from V and 2 bases from J, the junction contained 7 bases not matched to a gene. The germline CDR1 and CDR2 sequences are LGHDT and YNNKEL (reference sequence). DNA of the CDR3: TGTGCCAGCAGCCAAGATACATGGCTAGCGGGGCAAGAGACCCAGTACTTC. It encodes CASSQDTWLAGQETQYF.

The CDR3 is CSARSGNTIYF. The CDR3 DNA reads as TGCAGTGCCAGGTCTGGAAACACCATATATTTT. This chain links TRBV20-1 with TRBJ1-3; D gene unclear. CDR1 and CDR2 from the germline V gene are DFQATT and SNEGSKA (reference sequence). V dropped 6 bases and J dropped 1 base, with 4 bases sitting between them. There are 11 residues in the CDR3.

The rearrangement uses TRBV24-1 and TRBJ2-1, with 13 bases lining up with TRBD2. J was trimmed by 8 bases and V by 4 bases; bases with no gene match: 7. The CDR3 runs to 16 residues. From germline, CDR1 is KGHDR and CDR2 SFDVKD. The chain's CDR3 is CATSDLTSGGADEQFF. The CDR3 DNA follows: TGTGCCACCAGTGACCTTACTAGCGGGGGGGCGGATGAGCAGTTCTTC.

The chain is built from TRBV6-5 and TRBJ1-2, with 8 nucleotides matching TRBD1. V lost 0 bases to trimming and J lost 3 bases; unmatched junction nucleotides: 6. This CDR3 has 16 residues. The V gene's germline CDR1 is MNHEY and CDR2 SVGAGI. CDR3 region: CASSYSTGALDYGYTF. The CDR3 nucleotides are TGTGCCAGCAGTTACTCGACAGGGGCCCTCGACTATGGCTACACCTTC.

V usage is TRBV11-3 and J usage is TRBJ2-1, with 7 bases aligning to TRBD2. CDR3 size: 15 residues. V shed 4 bases, J shed 7 bases, and the junction held 10 bases outside the gene matches. Germline lookup yields CDR1 SGHNT and CDR2 YENEEA. CDR3 nucleotide sequence: TGTGCCAGCAGCTCCGTGGCGGGGGTAGCAAATGAGCAGTTCTTC. It specifies CASSSVAGVANEQFF.